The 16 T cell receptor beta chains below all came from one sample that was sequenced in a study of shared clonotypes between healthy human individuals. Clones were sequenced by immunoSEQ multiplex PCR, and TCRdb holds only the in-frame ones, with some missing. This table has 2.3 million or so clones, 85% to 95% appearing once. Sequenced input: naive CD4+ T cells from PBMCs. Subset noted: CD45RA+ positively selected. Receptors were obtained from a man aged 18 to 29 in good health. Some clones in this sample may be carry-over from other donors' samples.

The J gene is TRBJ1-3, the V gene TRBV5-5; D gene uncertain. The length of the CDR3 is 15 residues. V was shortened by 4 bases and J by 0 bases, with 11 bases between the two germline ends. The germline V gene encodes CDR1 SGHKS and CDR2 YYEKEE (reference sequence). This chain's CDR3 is CASSLTPGSGNTIYF. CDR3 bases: TGTGCCAGCAGCCTGACACCCGGCTCTGGAAACACCATATATTTT.

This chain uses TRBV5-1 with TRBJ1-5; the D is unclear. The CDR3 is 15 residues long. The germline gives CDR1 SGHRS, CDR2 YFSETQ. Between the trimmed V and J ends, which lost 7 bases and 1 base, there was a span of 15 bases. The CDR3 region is CASRSGPDSNQPQHF. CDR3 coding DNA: TGCGCCAGCCGCTCCGGCCCCGACAGCAATCAGCCCCAGCATTTT.

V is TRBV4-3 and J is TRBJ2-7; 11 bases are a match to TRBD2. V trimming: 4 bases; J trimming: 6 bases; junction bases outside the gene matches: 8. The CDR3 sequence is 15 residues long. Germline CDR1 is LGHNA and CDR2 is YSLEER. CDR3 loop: CASSRIAGGPGEQYF. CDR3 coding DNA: TGCGCCAGCAGCCGAATAGCGGGAGGGCCGGGCGAGCAGTACTTC.

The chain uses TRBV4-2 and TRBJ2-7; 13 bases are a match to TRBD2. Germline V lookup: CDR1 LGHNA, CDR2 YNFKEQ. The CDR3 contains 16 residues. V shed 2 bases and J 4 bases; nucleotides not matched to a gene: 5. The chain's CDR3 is CASSQTSGRGGYEQYF. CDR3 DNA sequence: TGTGCCAGCAGCCAAACTAGCGGGAGGGGAGGGTACGAGCAGTACTTC.

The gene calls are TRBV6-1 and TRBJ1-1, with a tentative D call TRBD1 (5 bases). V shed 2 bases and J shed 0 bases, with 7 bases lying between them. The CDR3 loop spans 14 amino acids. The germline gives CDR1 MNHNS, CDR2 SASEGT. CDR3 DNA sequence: TGTGCCAGCAGTGAACACAGGATGAACACTGAAGCTTTCTTT. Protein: CASSEHRMNTEAFF.

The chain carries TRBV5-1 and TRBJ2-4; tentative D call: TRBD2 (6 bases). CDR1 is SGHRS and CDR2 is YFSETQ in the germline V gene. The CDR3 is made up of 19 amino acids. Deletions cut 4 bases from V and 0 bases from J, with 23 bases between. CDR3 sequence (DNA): TGCGCCAGCAGCCGGCGGGACGGGGACCGGCATTCAGCCAAAAACATTCAGTACTTC. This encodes CASSRRDGDRHSAKNIQYF.

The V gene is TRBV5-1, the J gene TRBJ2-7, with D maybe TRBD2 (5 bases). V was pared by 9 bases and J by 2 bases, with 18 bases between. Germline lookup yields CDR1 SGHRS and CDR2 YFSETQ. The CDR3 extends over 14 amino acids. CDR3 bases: TGCGCCACCATCGGGAATAACCCAGCCTACGAGCAGTACTTC. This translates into CATIGNNPAYEQYF.

The CDR3 bases are TGTGCCAGTAGTTCTAGGGGGCCGCTAGCGGGAGGAGATGAGCAGTTCTTC. It encodes CASSSRGPLAGGDEQFF. The rearrangement joins TRBV19 to TRBJ2-1; 11 bases agree with TRBD2. The CDR3 has 17 residues. The V and J ends lost 5 bases and 8 bases, in that order; junction bases with no gene match: 14. Germline values: CDR1 LNHDA, CDR2 SQIVND (reference sequence).

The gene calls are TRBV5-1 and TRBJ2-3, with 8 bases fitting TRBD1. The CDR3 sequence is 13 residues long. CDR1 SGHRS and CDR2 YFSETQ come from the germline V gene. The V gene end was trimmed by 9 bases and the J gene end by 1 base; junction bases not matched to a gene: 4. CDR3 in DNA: TGCGCCACAAAGACAGGGGGCACAGATACGCAGTATTTT. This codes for CATKTGGTDTQYF. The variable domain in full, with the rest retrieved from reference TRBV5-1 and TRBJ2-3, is KAGVTQTPRYLIKTRGQQVTLSCSPISGHRSVSWYQQTPGQGLQFLFEYFSETQRNKGNFPGRFSGRQFSNSRSEMNVSTLELGDSALYLCATKTGGTDTQYFGPGTRLTVL.

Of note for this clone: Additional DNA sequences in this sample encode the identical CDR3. The CDR3, as DNA: TGCGCCAGCAGGCTTGGCTCTGGAAACACCATATATTTT. This gives the protein CASRLGSGNTIYF. The chain recombines TRBV5-1 with TRBJ1-3; no definite D call. Trimming left V 5 bases short and J 0 bases short, with 6 bases between. This CDR3 comprises 13 residues. Germline V gene sequence: CDR1 SGHRS, CDR2 YFSETQ.

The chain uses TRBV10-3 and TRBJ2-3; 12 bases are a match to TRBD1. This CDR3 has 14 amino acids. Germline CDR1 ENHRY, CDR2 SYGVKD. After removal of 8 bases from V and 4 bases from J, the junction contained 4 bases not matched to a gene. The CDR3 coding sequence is TGTGCCATCCGGGGACAGGGGGCCGCAGATACGCAGTATTTT. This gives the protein CAIRGQGAADTQYF.

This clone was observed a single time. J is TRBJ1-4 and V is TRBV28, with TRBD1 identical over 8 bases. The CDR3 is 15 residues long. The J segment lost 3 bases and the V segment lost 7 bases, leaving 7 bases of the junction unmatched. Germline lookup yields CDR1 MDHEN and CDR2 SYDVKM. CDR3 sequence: CASTYGQGANEKLFF. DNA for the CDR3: TGTGCCAGCACCTACGGACAGGGAGCTAATGAAAAACTGTTTTTT.

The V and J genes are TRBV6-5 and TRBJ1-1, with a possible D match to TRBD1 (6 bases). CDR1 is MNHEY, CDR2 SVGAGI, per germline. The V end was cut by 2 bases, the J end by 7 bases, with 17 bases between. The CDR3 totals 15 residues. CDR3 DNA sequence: TGTGCCAGCAGTTACGGGGGGCGCAAATCCGGTGAAGCTTTCTTT. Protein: CASSYGGRKSGEAFF.

The CDR3 bases are TGTGCCACCAGCACAGGGGGGACGCGGAACAGAAACACCATATATTTT. Its protein is CATSTGGTRNRNTIYF. The V and J genes are TRBV15 and TRBJ1-3, with TRBD1 matching over 7 bases. There are 16 residues in the CDR3. CDR1 and CDR2 (germline): LNHNV, YYDKDF (reference sequence). J was trimmed by 5 bases and V by 4 bases; bases with no gene match: 11. Using reference TRBV15 and TRBJ1-3 for the parts outside the CDR3, the full variable domain is DAMVIQNPRYQVTQFGKPVTLSCSQTLNHNVMYWYQQKSSQAPKLLFHYYDKDFNNEADTPDNFQSRRPNTSFCFLDIRSPGLGDTAMYLCATSTGGTRNRNTIYFGEGSWLTVV.

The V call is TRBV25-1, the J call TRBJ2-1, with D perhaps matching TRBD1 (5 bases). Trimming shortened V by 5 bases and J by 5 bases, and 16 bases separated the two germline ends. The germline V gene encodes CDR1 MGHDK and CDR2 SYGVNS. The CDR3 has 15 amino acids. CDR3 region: CASSYQGRADNEQFF. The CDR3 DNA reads TGTGCCAGCAGTTATCAGGGAAGAGCCGACAATGAGCAGTTCTTC. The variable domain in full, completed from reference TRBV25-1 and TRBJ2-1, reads EADIYQTPRYLVIGTGKKITLECSQTMGHDKMYWYQQDPGMELHLIHYSYGVNSTEKGDLSSESTVSRIRTEHFPLTLESARPSHTSQYLCASSYQGRADNEQFFGPGTRLTVL.

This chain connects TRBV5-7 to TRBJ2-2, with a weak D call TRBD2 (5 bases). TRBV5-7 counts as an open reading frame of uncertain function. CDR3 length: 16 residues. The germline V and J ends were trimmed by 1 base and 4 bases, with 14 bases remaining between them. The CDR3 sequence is CASSLLRVAGTGELFF. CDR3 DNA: TGTGCCAGCAGCTTGTTAAGGGTTGCGGGCACCGGGGAGCTGTTTTTT.